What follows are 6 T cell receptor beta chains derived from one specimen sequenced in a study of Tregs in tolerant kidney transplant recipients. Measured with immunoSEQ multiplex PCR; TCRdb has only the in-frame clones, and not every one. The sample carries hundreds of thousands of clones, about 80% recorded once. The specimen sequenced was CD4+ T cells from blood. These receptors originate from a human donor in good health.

The CDR3 sequence: CASSPGLAGSSTDTQYF. The CDR3 DNA reads TGTGCCAGTAGCCCGGGACTAGCGGGATCAAGCACAGATACGCAGTATTTT. The chain joins TRBV19 to TRBJ2-3; 13 positions agree with TRBD2. The CDR3 length is 17 residues. V shed 6 bases and J 0 bases; nucleotides not matched to a gene: 6. CDR1 and CDR2 from the germline V gene are LNHDA and SQIVND (reference sequence).

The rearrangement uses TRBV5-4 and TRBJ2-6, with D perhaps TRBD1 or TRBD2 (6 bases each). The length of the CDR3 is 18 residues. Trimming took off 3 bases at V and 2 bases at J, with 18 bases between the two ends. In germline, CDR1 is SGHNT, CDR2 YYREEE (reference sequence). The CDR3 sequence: CASSSLVGGGPGANVLTF. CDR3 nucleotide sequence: TGTGCCAGCAGCTCTCTTGTTGGAGGGGGGCCTGGGGCCAACGTCCTGACTTTC.

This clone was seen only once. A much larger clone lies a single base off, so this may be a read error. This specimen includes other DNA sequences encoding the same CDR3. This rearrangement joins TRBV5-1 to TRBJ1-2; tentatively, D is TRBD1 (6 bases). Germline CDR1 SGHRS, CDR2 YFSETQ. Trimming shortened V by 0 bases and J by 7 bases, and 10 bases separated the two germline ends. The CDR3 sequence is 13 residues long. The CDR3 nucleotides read TGCGCCAGCAGCTTGGGGTGGGGGCTTGGCTACACCTTC. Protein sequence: CASSLGWGLGYTF.

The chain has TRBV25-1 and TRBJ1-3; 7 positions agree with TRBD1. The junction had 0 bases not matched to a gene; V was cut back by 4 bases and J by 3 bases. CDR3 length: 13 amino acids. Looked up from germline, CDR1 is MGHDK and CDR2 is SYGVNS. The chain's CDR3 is CASSGDSGNTIYF. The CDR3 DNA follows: TGTGCCAGCAGTGGGGACAGTGGAAACACCATATATTTT.

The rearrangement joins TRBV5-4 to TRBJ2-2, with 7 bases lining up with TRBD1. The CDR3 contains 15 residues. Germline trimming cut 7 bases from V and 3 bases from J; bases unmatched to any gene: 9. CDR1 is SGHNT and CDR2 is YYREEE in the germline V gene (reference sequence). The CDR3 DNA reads TGTGCCAGCGGTAAACAGGGGTCTTACACCGGGGAGCTGTTTTTT. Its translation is CASGKQGSYTGELFF.

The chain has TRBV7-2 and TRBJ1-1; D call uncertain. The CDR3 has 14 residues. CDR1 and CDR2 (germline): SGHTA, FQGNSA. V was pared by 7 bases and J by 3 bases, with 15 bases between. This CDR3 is CASTPEGFYTEAFF. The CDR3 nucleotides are TGTGCCAGCACCCCGGAGGGTTTCTACACTGAAGCTTTCTTT.